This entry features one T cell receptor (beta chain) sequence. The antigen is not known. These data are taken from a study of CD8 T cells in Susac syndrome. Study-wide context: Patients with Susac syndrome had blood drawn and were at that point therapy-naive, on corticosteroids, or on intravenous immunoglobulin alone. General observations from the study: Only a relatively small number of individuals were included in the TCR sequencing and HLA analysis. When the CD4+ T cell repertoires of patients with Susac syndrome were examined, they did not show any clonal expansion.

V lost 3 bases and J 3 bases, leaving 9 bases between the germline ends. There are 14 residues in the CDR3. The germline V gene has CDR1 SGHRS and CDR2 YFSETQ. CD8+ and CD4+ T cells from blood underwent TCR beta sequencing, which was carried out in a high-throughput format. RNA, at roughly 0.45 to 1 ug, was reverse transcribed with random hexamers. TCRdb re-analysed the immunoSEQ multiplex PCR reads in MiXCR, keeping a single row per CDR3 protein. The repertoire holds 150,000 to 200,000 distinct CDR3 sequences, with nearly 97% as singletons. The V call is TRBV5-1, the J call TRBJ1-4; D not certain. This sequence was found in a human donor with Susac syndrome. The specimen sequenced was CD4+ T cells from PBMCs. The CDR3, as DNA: TGCGCCAGCAGCTCACCTGGAGCTAATGAAAAACTGTTTTTT. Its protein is CASSSPGANEKLFF.